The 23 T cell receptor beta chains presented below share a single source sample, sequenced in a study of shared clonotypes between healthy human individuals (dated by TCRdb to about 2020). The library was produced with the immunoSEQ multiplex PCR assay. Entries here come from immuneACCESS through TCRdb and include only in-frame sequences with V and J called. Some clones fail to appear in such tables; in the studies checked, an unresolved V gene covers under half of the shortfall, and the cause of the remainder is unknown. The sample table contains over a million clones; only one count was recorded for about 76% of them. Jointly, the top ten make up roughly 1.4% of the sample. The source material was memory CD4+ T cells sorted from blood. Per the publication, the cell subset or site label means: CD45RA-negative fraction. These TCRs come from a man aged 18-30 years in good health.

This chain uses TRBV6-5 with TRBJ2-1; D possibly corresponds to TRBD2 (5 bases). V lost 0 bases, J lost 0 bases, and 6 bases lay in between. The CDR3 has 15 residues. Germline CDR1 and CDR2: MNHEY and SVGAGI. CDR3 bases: TGTGCCAGCAGTTACTCGACTAACTCCTACAATGAGCAGTTCTTC. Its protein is CASSYSTNSYNEQFF.

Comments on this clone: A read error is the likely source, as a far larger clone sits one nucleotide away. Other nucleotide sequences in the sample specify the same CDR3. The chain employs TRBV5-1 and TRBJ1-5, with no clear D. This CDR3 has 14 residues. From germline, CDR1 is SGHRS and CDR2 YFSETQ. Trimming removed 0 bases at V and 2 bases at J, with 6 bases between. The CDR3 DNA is TGCGCCAGCAGCTTGGACGGTGGCAATCAGCCCCAGCATTTT. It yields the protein CASSLDGGNQPQHF.

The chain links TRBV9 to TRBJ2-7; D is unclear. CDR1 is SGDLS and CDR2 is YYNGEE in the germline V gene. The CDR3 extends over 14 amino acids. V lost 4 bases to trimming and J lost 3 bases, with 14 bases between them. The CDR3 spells CASSPPSPSYEQYF. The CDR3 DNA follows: TGTGCCAGCAGCCCCCCTTCGCCTAGCTACGAGCAGTACTTC.

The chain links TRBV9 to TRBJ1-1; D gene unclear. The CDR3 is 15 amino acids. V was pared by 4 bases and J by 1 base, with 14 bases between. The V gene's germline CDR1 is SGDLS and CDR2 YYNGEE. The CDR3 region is CASSPQVGRNTEAFF. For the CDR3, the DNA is TGTGCCAGCAGCCCTCAAGTGGGCAGGAACACTGAAGCTTTCTTT.

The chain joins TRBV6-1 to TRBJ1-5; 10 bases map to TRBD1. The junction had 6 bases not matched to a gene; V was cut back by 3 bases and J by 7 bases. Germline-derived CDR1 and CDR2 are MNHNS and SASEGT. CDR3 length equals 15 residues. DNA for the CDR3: TGTGCCAGCAGTGACCAGGACAGGGGGGGACAGCCCCAGCATTTT. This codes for CASSDQDRGGQPQHF.

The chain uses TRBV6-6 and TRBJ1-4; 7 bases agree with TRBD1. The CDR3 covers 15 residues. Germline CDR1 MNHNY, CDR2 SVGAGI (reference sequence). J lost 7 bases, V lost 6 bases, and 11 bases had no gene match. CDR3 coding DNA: TGTGCCAGCAGCCCCGAGACAGGGCGAGTTGAAAAACTGTTTTTT. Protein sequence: CASSPETGRVEKLFF.

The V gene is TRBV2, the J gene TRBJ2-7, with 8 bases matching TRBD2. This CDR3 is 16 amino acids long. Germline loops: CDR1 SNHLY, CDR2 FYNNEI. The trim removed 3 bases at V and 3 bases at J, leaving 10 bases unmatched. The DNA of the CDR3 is TGTGCCAGCAGTGACCTGGGACTAGTATCTAGCTACGAGCAGTACTTC. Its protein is CASSDLGLVSSYEQYF.

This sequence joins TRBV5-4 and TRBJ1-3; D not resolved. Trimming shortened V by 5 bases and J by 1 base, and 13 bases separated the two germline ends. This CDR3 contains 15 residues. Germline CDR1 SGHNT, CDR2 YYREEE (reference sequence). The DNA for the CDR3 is TGTGCCAGCAGTGATAAGAGGGCATCTGGAAACACCATATATTTT. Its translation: CASSDKRASGNTIYF.

CDR3: CASSGLTTKDGYTF. Here the CDR3 DNA reads TGTGCCAGCAGTGGGCTGACCACGAAGGATGGCTACACCTTC. J is TRBJ1-2 and V is TRBV2; D gene ambiguous. The germline V gene encodes CDR1 SNHLY and CDR2 FYNNEI. The CDR3 has 14 residues. Trimming left V 4 bases short and J 6 bases short, with 15 bases between.

The CDR3 DNA reads as TGTGCCAGCAGTTCGGGGACTAGCGGGAGGTTTGCGGAGCTGTTTTTT. Translating it yields CASSSGTSGRFAELFF. The chain uses TRBV6-5 and TRBJ2-2, with 15 positions matching TRBD2. Germline CDR1 MNHEY, CDR2 SVGAGI. V lost 4 bases to trimming and J lost 10 bases; unmatched junction nucleotides: 7. The CDR3 is made up of 16 amino acids.

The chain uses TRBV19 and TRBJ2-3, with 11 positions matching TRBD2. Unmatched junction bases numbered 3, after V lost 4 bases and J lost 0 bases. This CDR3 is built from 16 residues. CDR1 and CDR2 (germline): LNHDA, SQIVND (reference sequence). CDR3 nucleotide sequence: TGTGCCAGTAGTACAATAGCGGGAGGGAGCACAGATACGCAGTATTTT. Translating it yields CASSTIAGGSTDTQYF.

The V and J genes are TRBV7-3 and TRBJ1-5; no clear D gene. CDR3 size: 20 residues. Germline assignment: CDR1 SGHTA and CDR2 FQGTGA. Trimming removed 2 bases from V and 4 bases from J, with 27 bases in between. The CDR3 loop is CASSLSHRYKGLRRNQPQHF. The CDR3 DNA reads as TGTGCCAGCAGCTTATCGCATCGGTACAAAGGTCTTCGGCGGAATCAGCCCCAGCATTTT. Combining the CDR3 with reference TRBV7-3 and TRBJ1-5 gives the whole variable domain GAGVSQTPSNKVTEKGKYVELRCDPISGHTALYWYRQSLGQGPEFLIYFQGTGAADDSGLPNDRFFAVRPEGSVSTLKIQRTERGDSAVYLCASSLSHRYKGLRRNQPQHFGDGTRLSIL.

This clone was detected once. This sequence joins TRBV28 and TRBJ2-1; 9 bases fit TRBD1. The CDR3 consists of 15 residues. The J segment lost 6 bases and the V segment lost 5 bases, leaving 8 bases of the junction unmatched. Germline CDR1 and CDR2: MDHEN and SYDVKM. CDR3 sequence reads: CASSPVGQGLNEQFF. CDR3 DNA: TGTGCCAGCAGTCCCGTGGGACAGGGACTCAATGAGCAGTTCTTC. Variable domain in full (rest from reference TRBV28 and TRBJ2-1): DVKVTQSSRYLVKRTGEKVFLECVQDMDHENMFWYRQDPGLGLRLIYFSYDVKMKEKGDIPEGYSVSREKKERFSLILESASTNQTSMYLCASSPVGQGLNEQFFGPGTRLTVL.

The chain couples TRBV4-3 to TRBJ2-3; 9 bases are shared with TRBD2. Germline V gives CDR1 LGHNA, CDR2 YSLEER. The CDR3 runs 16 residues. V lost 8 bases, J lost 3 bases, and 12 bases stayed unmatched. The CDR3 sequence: CASRRGVAGETDTQYF. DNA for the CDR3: TGCGCCAGCCGGAGGGGAGTAGCGGGAGAAACAGATACGCAGTATTTT.

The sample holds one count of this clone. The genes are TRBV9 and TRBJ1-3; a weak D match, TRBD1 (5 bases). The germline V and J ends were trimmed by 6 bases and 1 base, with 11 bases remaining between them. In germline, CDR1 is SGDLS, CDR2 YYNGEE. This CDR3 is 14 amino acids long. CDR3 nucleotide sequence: TGTGCCAGCACCGCGGGGGTATCTGGAAACACCATATATTTT. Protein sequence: CASTAGVSGNTIYF.

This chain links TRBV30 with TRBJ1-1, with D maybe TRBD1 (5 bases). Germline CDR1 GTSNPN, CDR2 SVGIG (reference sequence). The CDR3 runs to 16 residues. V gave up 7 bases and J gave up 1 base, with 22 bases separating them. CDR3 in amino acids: CAFASDPGRGNTEAFF. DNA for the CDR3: TGTGCCTTCGCATCCGACCCGGGGAGGGGGAACACTGAAGCTTTCTTT.

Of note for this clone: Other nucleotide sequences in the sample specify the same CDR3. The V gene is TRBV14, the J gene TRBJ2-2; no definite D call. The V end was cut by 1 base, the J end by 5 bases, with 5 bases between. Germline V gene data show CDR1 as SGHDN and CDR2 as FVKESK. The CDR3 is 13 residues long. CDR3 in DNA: TGTGCCAGCAGCCAAGGGCGTACCGGGGAGCTGTTTTTT. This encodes CASSQGRTGELFF. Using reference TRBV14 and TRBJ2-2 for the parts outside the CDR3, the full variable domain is EAGVTQFPSHSVIEKGQTVTLRCDPISGHDNLYWYRRVMGKEIKFLLHFVKESKQDESGMPNNRFLAERTGGTYSTLKVQPAELEDSGVYFCASSQGRTGELFFGEGSRLTVL.

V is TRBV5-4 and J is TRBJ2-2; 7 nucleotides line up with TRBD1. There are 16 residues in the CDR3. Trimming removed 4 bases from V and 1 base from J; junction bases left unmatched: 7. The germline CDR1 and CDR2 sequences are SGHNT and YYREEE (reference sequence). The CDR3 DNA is TGTGCCAGCAGCCAGGGATGGACAGGGAACACCGGGGAGCTGTTTTTT. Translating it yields CASSQGWTGNTGELFF. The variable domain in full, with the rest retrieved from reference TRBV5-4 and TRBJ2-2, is ETGVTQSPTHLIKTRGQQVTLRCSSQSGHNTVSWYQQALGQGPQFIFQYYREEENGRGNFPPRFSGLQFPNYSSELNVNALELDDSALYLCASSQGWTGNTGELFFGEGSRLTVL.

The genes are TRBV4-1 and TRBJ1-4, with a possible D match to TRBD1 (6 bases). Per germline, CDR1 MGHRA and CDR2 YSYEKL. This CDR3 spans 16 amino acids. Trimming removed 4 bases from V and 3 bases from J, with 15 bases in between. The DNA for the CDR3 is TGCGCCAGCAGCCGCCGGGGGGCGGGAGCTAATGAAAAACTGTTTTTT. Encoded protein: CASSRRGAGANEKLFF.

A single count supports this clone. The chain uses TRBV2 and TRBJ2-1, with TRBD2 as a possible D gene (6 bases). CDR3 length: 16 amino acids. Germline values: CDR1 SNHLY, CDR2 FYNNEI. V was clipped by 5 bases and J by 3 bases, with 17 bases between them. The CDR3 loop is CASSHVLAGNYNEQFF. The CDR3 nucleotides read TGTGCCAGCAGTCACGTTTTGGCGGGGAACTACAATGAGCAGTTCTTC. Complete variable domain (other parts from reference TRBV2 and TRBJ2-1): EPEVTQTPSHQVTQMGQEVILRCVPISNHLYFYWYRQILGQKVEFLVSFYNNEISEKSEIFDDQFSVERPDGSNFTLKIRSTKLEDSAMYFCASSHVLAGNYNEQFFGPGTRLTVL.

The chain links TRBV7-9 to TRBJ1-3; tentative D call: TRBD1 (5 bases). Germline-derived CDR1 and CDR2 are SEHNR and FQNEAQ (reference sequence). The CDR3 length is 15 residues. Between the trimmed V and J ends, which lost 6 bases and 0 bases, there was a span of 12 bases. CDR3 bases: TGTGCCAGCAGTTCTATGACAGTCTCTGGAAACACCATATATTTT. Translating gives CASSSMTVSGNTIYF. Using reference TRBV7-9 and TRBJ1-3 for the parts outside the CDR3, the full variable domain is DTGVSQNPRHKITKRGQNVTFRCDPISEHNRLYWYRQTLGQGPEFLTYFQNEAQLEKSRLLSDRFSAERPKGSFSTLEIQRTEQGDSAMYLCASSSMTVSGNTIYFGEGSWLTVV.

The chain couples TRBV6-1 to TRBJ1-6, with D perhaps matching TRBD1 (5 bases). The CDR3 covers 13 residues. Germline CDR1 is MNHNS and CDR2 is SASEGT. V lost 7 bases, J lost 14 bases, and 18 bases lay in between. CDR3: CASKGQGIESLHF. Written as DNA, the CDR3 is TGTGCCAGCAAGGGGCAGGGTATCGAATCCCTCCACTTT.

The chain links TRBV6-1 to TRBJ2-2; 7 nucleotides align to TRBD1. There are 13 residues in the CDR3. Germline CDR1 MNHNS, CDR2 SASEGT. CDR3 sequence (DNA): TGTGGCGCCCGGGACAGTAACACCGGGGAGCTGTTTTTT. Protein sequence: CGARDSNTGELFF.